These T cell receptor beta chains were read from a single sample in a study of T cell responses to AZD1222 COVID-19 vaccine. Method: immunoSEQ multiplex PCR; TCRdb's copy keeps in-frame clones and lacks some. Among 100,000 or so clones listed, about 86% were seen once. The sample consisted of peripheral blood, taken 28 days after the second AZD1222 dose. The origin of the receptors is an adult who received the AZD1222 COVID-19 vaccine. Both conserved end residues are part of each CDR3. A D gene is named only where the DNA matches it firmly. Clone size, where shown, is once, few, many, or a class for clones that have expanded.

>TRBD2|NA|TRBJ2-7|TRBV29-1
TGCAGCGCCGCTAGCGGGGCCCCTACGAGCCAGGGGCAGTACTTC
CSAASGAPTSQGQYF
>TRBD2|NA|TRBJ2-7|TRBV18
TGTGCCAGCTCGGGCGGGGGGACGGATTCCTACGAGCAGTACTTC
CASSGGGTDSYEQYF
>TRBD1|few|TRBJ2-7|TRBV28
TGTGCCAGCAGTGCGCCGGGACAGGATCTCTACGAGCAGTACTTC
CASSAPGQDLYEQYF
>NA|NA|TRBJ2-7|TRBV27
TGTGCCAGCAGCCGGGACGGTAGTTTTTTCTACGAGCAGTACTTC
CASSRDGSFFYEQYF
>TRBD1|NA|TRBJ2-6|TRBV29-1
TGCAGCGTTGCGACAGGGGGCGCTGGGGCCAACGTCCTGACTTTC
CSVATGGAGANVLTF
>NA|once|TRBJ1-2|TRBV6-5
TGTGCCAGCGGACAAAGTACCGGCTACACCTTC
CASGQSTGYTF
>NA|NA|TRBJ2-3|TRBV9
TGTGCCACCAGCCCGGGGTTCTCTAGCACAGATACGCAGTATTTT
CATSPGFSSTDTQYF
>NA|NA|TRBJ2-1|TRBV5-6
TGTGCCAGCAGCTTTTTCGGGTCCTACAATGAGCAGTTCTTC
CASSFFGSYNEQFF
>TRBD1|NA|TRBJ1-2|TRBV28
TGTGCCAGCAGTTTACCTGACAGGGGGCTTATCGGAGGCTACACCTTC
CASSLPDRGLIGGYTF
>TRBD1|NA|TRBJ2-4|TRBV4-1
TGCGCCAGCAGCCAAGTGGGACAGGGGTTTGGGCTAGCCAAAAACATTCAGTACTTC
CASSQVGQGFGLAKNIQYF
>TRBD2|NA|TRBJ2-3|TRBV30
TGTGCCTGGAGTGTACGGGAGGGAGATACGCAGTATTTT
CAWSVREGDTQYF
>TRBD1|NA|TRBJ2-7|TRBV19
TGTGCCAGTAGTATTAGGGACAGCACCTACGAGCAGTACTTC
CASSIRDSTYEQYF
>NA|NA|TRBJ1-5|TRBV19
TGTGCCAGTAATAAAAAACCAGGAGAGCAGCCCCAGCATTTT
CASNKKPGEQPQHF
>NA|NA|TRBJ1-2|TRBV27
TGTGCCAGCAGTTTGTCCCTTAGGGCTAACTATGGCTACACCTTC
CASSLSLRANYGYTF
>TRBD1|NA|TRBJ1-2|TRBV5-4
TGTGCCAGCAGTTTACAGGGGACGGGGTACTATGGCTACACCTTC
CASSLQGTGYYGYTF
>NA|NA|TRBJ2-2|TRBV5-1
TGCGCCAGCAGCACGAGGACAACTTCGAACACCGGGGAGCTGTTTTTT
CASSTRTTSNTGELFF
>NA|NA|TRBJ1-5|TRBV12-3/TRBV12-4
TGTGCCAGCGGCGATAGGAGGCCCCAGCATTTT
CASGDRRPQHF
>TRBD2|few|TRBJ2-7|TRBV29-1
TGCAGCGTTGAAGGACTAGCGGGGGGGAGAGAGCAGTACTTC
CSVEGLAGGREQYF
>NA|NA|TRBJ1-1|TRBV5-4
TGTGCCAGCAGCCTTAGGGCCTTCAACACTGAAGCTTTCTTT
CASSLRAFNTEAFF
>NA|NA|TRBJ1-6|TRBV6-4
TGTGCCAGCAGTGTCCTGGCCCTCGGATCGTCACCCCTCCACTTT
CASSVLALGSSPLHF
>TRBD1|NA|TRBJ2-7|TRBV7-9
TGTGCCAGCAGCTTTTTGGCACAGGGGGCCGGCGAGCAGTACTTC
CASSFLAQGAGEQYF
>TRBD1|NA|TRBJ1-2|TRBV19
TGTGCCAGTAGTACCGGGACAGGGGTCTATGGCTACACCTTC
CASSTGTGVYGYTF
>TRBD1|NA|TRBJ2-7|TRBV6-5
TGTGCCAGCAGGCTGACAGGGGCCTACGAGCAGTACTTC
CASRLTGAYEQYF
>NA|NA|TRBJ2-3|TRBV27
TGTGCCAGCAGTTTAATGTTGCTTAGCACAGATACGCAGTATTTT
CASSLMLLSTDTQYF
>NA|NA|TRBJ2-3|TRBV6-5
TGTGCCAGCAGAGAGACAGGGCGGGGAGATACGCAGTATTTT
CASRETGRGDTQYF
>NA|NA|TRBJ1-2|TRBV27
TGTGCCAGCAGCCCGGTGTGGGGCAGCCATGGCTACACCTTC
CASSPVWGSHGYTF
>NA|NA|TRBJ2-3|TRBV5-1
TGCGCCAGCAGCGCTTACTCGGGCGGCACAGATACGCAGTATTTT
CASSAYSGGTDTQYF
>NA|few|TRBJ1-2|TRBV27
TGTGCCAGCAGGGGGACGGCCGCTAACTATGGCTACACCTTC
CASRGTAANYGYTF
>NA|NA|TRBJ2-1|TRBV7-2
TGTGCCAGCAGCTTAGGACAGGTCTACAATGAGCAGTTCTTC
CASSLGQVYNEQFF
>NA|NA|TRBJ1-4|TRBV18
TGTGCCAGCTCCTATGGGAGATTCGAAAAACTGTTTTTT
CASSYGRFEKLFF
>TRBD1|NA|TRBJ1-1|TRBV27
TGTGCCAGCAGAACGGCGACAGGGGGCTACACTGAAGCTTTCTTT
CASRTATGGYTEAFF
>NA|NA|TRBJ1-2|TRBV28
TGTGCCAGCGCGGACTATGGCTACACCTTC
CASADYGYTF
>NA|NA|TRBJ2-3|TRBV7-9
TGTGCCAGCAGCTTAGTGGCGGGGGCATCCACAGATACGCAGTATTTT
CASSLVAGASTDTQYF
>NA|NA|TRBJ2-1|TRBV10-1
TGCGCCAGCAGTGAGCAGGGGAAGAATGAGCAGTTCTTC
CASSEQGKNEQFF
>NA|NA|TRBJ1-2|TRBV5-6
TGTGCCAGCAGCTTGGAAGCCCTTACCCTCTCCTTC
CASSLEALTLSF
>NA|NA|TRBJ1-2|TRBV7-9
TGTGCCAGCAGCTCTTTCGACATAACCCTGAATGGCTACACCTTC
CASSSFDITLNGYTF
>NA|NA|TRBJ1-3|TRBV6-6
TGTGCCAGCAGCCCCGGCGGGTCTGGAAACACCATATATTTT
CASSPGGSGNTIYF
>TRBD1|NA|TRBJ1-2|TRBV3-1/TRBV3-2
TGTGCCAGCAGCCAAGAATGGACAGGGGTTACCTATGGCTACACCTTC
CASSQEWTGVTYGYTF
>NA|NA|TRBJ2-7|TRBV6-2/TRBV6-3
TGTGCCAGCAGTTACGAGGTGGGGTCAATCTACGAGCAGTACTTC
CASSYEVGSIYEQYF
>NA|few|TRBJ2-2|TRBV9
TGTGCCAGCAGCGTGGGTCCACTCGGGAACACCGGGGAGCTGTTTTTT
CASSVGPLGNTGELFF
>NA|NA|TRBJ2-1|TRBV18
TGTGCCAGCTCAACAGCGGCAAGCTCCTACAATGAGCAGTTCTTC
CASSTAASSYNEQFF
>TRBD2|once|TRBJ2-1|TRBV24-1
TGTGCCACCAGTGATTTGCCCGGGAGGGATTACAATGAGCAGTTCTTC
CATSDLPGRDYNEQFF
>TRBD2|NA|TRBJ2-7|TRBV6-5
TGTGCCAGCAGTTACTCTAGCGGGGGGTACGAGCAGTACTTC
CASSYSSGGYEQYF
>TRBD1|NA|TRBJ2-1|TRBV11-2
TGTGCCAGCAGCGGCTGGGACAGGGGAATCGATGAGCAGTTCTTC
CASSGWDRGIDEQFF
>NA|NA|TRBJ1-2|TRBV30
TGTGCCTGGACCAGGATGACAGAAAACTATGGCTACACCTTC
CAWTRMTENYGYTF
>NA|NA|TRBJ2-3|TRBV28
TGTGCCAGCAGTGGGGTTGGGCGCGGGGCGGATACGCAGTATTTT
CASSGVGRGADTQYF
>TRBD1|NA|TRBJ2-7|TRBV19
TGTGCCAGTAAGGACAGGCGGACATCCTACGAGCAGTACTTC
CASKDRRTSYEQYF
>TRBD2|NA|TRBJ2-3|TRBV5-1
TGCGCCAGCCGCCCTGGGGGTAGCGGGAGGGCCGGGGATACGCAGTATTTT
CASRPGGSGRAGDTQYF
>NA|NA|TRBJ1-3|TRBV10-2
TGCGCCAACCCGGGACAAGCTGGAAACACCATATATTTT
CANPGQAGNTIYF
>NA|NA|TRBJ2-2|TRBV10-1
TGCGCCAGCTCCCCGGACGGATTCACCGGGGAGCTGTTTTTT
CASSPDGFTGELFF
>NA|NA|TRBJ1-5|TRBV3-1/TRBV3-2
TGTGCCAGCAGCCTGGGGGGGGTTAGCAATCAGCCCCAGCATTTT
CASSLGGVSNQPQHF
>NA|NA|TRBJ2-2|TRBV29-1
TGCAGCGTGACCCAGTTGAGGGACACCGGGGAGCTGTTTTTT
CSVTQLRDTGELFF